This T cell receptor (beta chain) was captured by sequencing in a study of shared clonotypes between healthy human individuals (dated by TCRdb to the early 2020s). Study-level background: The cohort included three men and a couple of women between 18 and 49 years of age. For each donor, three plates each were used for CD4 naive and CD4 memory, two plates were used for CD8 naive, and one plate was used for CD8 memory. The study deeply sequenced blood TCR repertoires of five healthy adults to estimate repertoire size and the extent of clonotype sharing between individuals. To increase sequencing depth and limit assay-specific biases, TCR repertoire library preparation and sequencing were carried out by different laboratories using diverse techniques. Each donor's leukapheresis produced roughly between about 0.9 and 9.5 billion PBMCs. Findings and caveats that apply to the study as a whole: Based on pairwise subsampling, the degree of clonotype sharing among donors was expected to be affected by sequencing depth. When a handful of donors were compared, the shared fraction of clonotypes was about 5% for naive CD4, around 3.5% for naive CD8, 2% to 2.5% for memory CD4, and roughly 0.43% for memory CD8. Because the study included only a small number of donors, the genetic and exposure-history diversity represented was limited. Compared with non-shared clonotypes, the clonotypes found in all four sorted-subset donors had higher generation probabilities. Rarefaction of sorted-subset datasets indicated incomplete sequencing despite the large sequencing depth. Sampling was limited to blood, and TCR repertoires in tissue likely differ from TCR repertoires in blood. Naive subsets generally had larger estimated clonotype richness than memory subsets did.

Using the deep immunoSEQ assay, TCR CDR3 regions were amplified from genomic DNA by multiplex PCR. For each cell subset, the extracted genomic DNA was distributed evenly across all wells of several immunoSEQ 96-well plates, and each plate served as one replicate. For sorted subsets, each replicate PCR was loaded with about 0.2 ug genomic DNA, equivalent to some 31,000 T cell genomes. The purified libraries were quantified using a Qubit 3.0 fluorometer, sized with a Bioanalyzer 2100, and then quantified again using the KAPA Library Quantification kit. A separate single-read 150-cycle Illumina NextSeq 550 flow cell was used to sequence each immunoSEQ 96-well plate. The paper's data handling went like this. Because the immunoSEQ output held only junctional sequences and lacked quality scores, the filtering could not match the filtering applied to full-length reads. To assign V/J genes and CDR3, sequences were annotated using PyIR, a Python wrapper for IgBLAST v1.9, with IMGT germline references. Reads with weak V/J assignments (E-value above 1e-6), missing CDR3, stop codons, out-of-frame junctions, or ambiguous translated residues were removed. V3J clonotypes were defined as sequences sharing the same inferred V gene, J gene, and CDR3 amino acid sequence. The percentage overlap between two repertoires was calculated by dividing the number of shared unique clonotypes by the size of the smaller repertoire. Three approaches were used to assess repertoire richness: RTK rarefaction, the Chao1 estimator, and Recon v2.1 estimates of unobserved clonotypes. Generation probabilities were computed with OLGA for all TCRbeta clonotypes obtained by the gDNA method from several donors. In its TCRdb copy, this immuneACCESS table keeps in-frame sequences only and misses some clones. Where compared with another copy, unresolved V genes explain less than half of these, and the others have no known cause. V and J calls and clone size are given by that table; D and trimming were obtained from the DNA. Within this sample are around 990,000 clones, with 70% to 85% of them counted one time only. The ten most abundant clones make up 0.89% of the sample.

The junction shows trimming of 10 bases on V and 3 bases on J, and the gene matches do not reach 2 bases of it. Measured from the cysteine to the phenylalanine, the CDR3 is 12 residues long. Only CDR3 DNA remains: 36 bases, in frame from the first base. For CDR1 and CDR2, the germline V gene lists ENHRY and SYGVKD. The donors were healthy, HIV-negative adults with no recently reported acute infections or vaccinations. All donors were Caucasian adults living in Nashville, Tennessee, USA. CD4+ T cells were enriched by magnetic negative selection; naive cells were then positively selected on CD45RA, and the negative fraction formed the memory subset. Blood was obtained by leukapheresis, after which PBMCs were separated by Ficoll-Histopaque density gradient centrifugation and cryopreserved in liquid nitrogen vapor phase. Purity and quantity of every magnetically sorted T cell population were checked by analytical flow cytometry. Genomic DNA was isolated from every sorted fraction and measured by UV absorbance on a Nanodrop 2000c.

The sample holds a few counts of this clone. Its recognized antigen is unknown. Base quality data are lacking; no much larger clone is found one base away. Sequenced material: memory CD4+ T cells from PBMCs. This specimen's cell subset or site label, interpreted: CD45RA-negative fraction. The rearrangement joined TRBV10-3 to TRBJ2-5; 10 bases in between match TRBD2. The receptor comes from a man between 18 and 29 years old in good health. Some clones in this sample may be carry-over from other donors' samples. The DNA is TGTGCCACCGGGACTAGCGAAGAGACCCAGTACTTC. Translated, it reads CATGTSEETQYF.